A selection of T cell receptor beta chains follows, all from one sample in a study of T cell changes during pregnancy in multiple sclerosis. The method was immunoSEQ multiplex PCR; TCRdb's version includes in-frame clones alone and lacks a portion of them. The sample has more than 80,000 clones; about 92% are singletons. The input for sequencing was peripheral blood, taken in the first trimester of pregnancy. The source is a female donor with multiple sclerosis, enrolled in a pregnancy study. Both conserved end residues are part of each CDR3. A D gene is named only where the DNA matches it firmly. Some rows have no size entry. The others give once, few or many, or a class for an expanded clone.

j_call clone_size d_call v_call cdr3_aa cdr3_nt
TRBJ2-2 . . TRBV7-9 CASSLEGGVNTGELFF TGTGCCAGCAGCTTAGAAGGAGGAGTGAACACCGGGGAGCTGTTTTTT
TRBJ2-2 . TRBD2 TRBV27 CASSHEPLAAGELFF TGTGCCAGCAGTCACGAGCCCCTAGCGGCCGGGGAGCTGTTTTTT
TRBJ2-1 . TRBD1 TRBV9 CASSVGQGRYNEQFF TGTGCCAGCAGCGTGGGACAGGGCCGATACAATGAGCAGTTCTTC
TRBJ2-7 . TRBD2 TRBV9 CASSVSPGGLAGTHYEQYF TGTGCCAGCAGCGTCTCCCCTGGGGGACTAGCGGGTACCCACTACGAGCAGTACTTC
TRBJ2-1 . TRBD2 TRBV19 CASSIEVAGGREQFF TGTGCCAGTAGTATCGAAGTAGCGGGAGGGAGGGAGCAGTTCTTC
TRBJ1-4 . TRBD1 TRBV18 CASSPRRGLGNEKLFF TGTGCCAGCTCACCAAGAAGGGGGCTGGGGAATGAAAAACTGTTTTTT
TRBJ1-3 once . TRBV5-6 CASSWKGGSRNTIYF TGTGCCAGCAGCTGGAAAGGGGGAAGTCGAAACACCATATATTTT
TRBJ2-5 . TRBD2 TRBV5-6 CASSSKVQRERVETQYF TGTGCCAGCAGCTCGAAGGTACAGCGGGAAAGGGTAGAGACCCAGTACTTC
TRBJ2-2 . TRBD1 TRBV25-1 CASSGGQGRNTGELFF TGTGCCAGCAGTGGGGGACAGGGCCGGAACACCGGGGAGCTGTTTTTT
TRBJ2-4 . . TRBV12-5 CASGLGSGGAGNIQYF TGTGCTAGTGGTTTGGGGTCGGGGGGCGCGGGAAACATTCAGTACTTC
TRBJ1-1 . . TRBV28 CASSLWGTPTEAFF TGTGCCAGCAGTTTATGGGGGACACCGACCGAAGCTTTCTTT
TRBJ1-1 . TRBD1 TRBV29-1 CSVRGPAEAFF TGCAGCGTTAGGGGGCCGGCTGAAGCTTTCTTT
TRBJ2-7 . TRBD1 TRBV12-5 CASGWGQTDEQYF TGTGCTAGTGGTTGGGGACAGACGGACGAGCAGTACTTC
TRBJ2-1 . TRBD2 TRBV11-2 CASSLARSGRASNNEQFF TGTGCCAGCAGCTTAGCTCGTAGCGGGAGGGCCTCTAACAATGAGCAGTTCTTC
TRBJ2-5 . TRBD2 TRBV27 CASSLSASGWETQYF TGTGCCAGCAGTTTATCAGCTAGCGGTTGGGAGACCCAGTACTTC
TRBJ2-3 . . TRBV4-3 CASSQDSAGSLDTQYF TGCGCCAGCAGCCAAGATTCAGCGGGTAGCCTAGATACGCAGTATTTT
TRBJ2-1 . TRBD2 TRBV5-1 CASSLGLAGVNDEQFF TGCGCCAGCAGCTTAGGCCTAGCGGGAGTCAACGATGAGCAGTTCTTC
TRBJ1-2 . TRBD1 TRBV20-1 CSGRTGDGYTF TGCAGTGGTCGGACAGGGGACGGCTACACCTTC
TRBJ2-1 . . TRBV27 CASSLSASSYNEQFF TGTGCCAGCAGTTTATCTGCCAGCTCCTACAATGAGCAGTTCTTC
TRBJ2-7 . . TRBV30 CAWRFQDNSHQREQYF TGTGCCTGGAGGTTTCAGGACAACAGCCATCAGAGAGAGCAGTACTTC
TRBJ1-5 . TRBD1 TRBV28 CASRQGGGVNQPQHF TGTGCCAGCAGACAGGGGGGAGGGGTCAATCAGCCCCAGCATTTT
TRBJ2-1 . TRBD2 TRBV5-1 CASRLAGVGNEQFF TGCGCCAGCAGGCTAGCGGGAGTGGGTAATGAGCAGTTCTTC
TRBJ2-7 . . TRBV19 CASSIRFPGEQYF TGTGCCAGTAGTATTCGATTTCCGGGCGAGCAGTACTTC